The source of this TCR beta chain is a study of PD-1 blockade in classical Hodgkin lymphoma. Whole-study context: Patients were infused with nivolumab 3 mg/kg every 2 weeks.

This clone has a handful of counts. The antigen is undetermined. This sample also contains other DNA sequences that code for the same CDR3. Method: immunoSEQ multiplex PCR; TCRdb's copy keeps in-frame clones and lacks some. The repertoire consists of about 39,000 clones, with 88% occurring once and the leading ten covering about a tenth. Each of the patients experienced relapse following autologous stem cell transplantation, and their brentuximab vedotin exposure differed. The CDR3 is 15 amino acids. V was shortened by 1 base and J by 2 bases, with 12 bases between the two germline ends. Germline V lookup: CDR1 SGHAT, CDR2 FQNNGV. General observations from the study: Prior to therapy, complete responders displayed diversity much like that of newly diagnosed patients. Nothing has yet pinned down what causes the repertoire differences, possibly disease activity or prior therapy. Nivolumab starters within 1 year of ASCT were excluded.

The sequencing here drew on peripheral blood mononuclear cells (PBMCs), taken at baseline. The chain couples TRBV11-2 to TRBJ2-7, with D possibly TRBD1 on 5 matching bases. The TCR comes from a human donor with classical Hodgkin lymphoma. CDR3 sequence reads: CASSLGQGRAYEQYF. The CDR3 region has the DNA TGTGCCAGCAGCTTAGGCCAGGGTAGGGCCTACGAGCAGTACTTC.